This TCR beta chain was sequenced during a study of blood T cell repertoires in COVID-19. Study information: COVID-19 samples collected from the United States, Italy and Spain covered acute and convalescent phases. T cells, B-cell-depleted T cells, or PBMCs supplied cDNA or gDNA.

TCRdb's table, derived via immunoSEQ multiplex PCR, lists solely in-frame clones and lacks some. Among approximately 280,000 clones listed, over 75% were seen once. The J segment lost 5 bases and the V segment lost 7 bases, leaving 3 bases of the junction unmatched. Germline CDR1 SGDLS, CDR2 YYNGEE. The CDR3 covers 12 residues. Sample: peripheral blood. The chain links TRBV9 to TRBJ2-1; TRBD2 aligns across 7 bases. The source is a man between 18 and 35 years old with active or convalescent COVID-19. In nucleotides, the CDR3 is TGTGCCAGCCGGGGGGACCACAATGAGCAGTTCTTC. Protein: CASRGDHNEQFF.